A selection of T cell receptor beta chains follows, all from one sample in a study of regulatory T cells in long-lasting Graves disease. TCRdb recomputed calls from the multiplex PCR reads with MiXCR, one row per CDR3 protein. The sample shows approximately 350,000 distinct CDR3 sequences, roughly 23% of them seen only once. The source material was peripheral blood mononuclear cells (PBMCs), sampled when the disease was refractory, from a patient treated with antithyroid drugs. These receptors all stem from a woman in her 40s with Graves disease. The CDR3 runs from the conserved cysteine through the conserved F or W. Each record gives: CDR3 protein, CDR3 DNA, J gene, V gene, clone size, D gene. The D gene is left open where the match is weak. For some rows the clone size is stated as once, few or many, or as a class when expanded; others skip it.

CASSAGTPFSYEQYF TGTGCCAGCAGTGCCGGGACTCCTTTCTCCTACGAGCAGTACTTC TRBJ2-7 TRBV7-9 many NA
CASSQGVGLNEKLFF TGTGCCAGCAGCCAAGGAGTAGGGTTAAATGAAAAACTGTTTTTT TRBJ1-4 TRBV3-1 NA NA
CASRAPLEGPNYGYTF TGTGCCAGCAGAGCACCCTTGGAGGGACCTAACTATGGCTACACCTTC TRBJ1-2 TRBV27 many NA
CASSSRQGRYGYTF TGTGCCAGCAGCTCAAGACAGGGGCGCTATGGCTACACCTTC TRBJ1-2 TRBV7-9 many TRBD1
CASSFTRSRETQYF TGTGCCAGCAGTTTCACTCGTAGCCGAGAGACCCAGTACTTC TRBJ2-5 TRBV12-3/TRBV12-4 NA NA
CASSLIGLLRNTGELFF TGTGCCAGCAGTTTGATCGGACTTCTAAGGAACACCGGGGAGCTGTTTTTT TRBJ2-2 TRBV28 NA NA
CASSGKGGNTEAFF TGCGCCAGCAGTGGAAAGGGCGGCAACACTGAAGCTTTCTTT TRBJ1-1 TRBV5-1 few NA
CATSDLSIGELTDTQYF TGTGCCACCAGTGATTTAAGTATCGGCGAGCTGACAGATACGCAGTATTTT TRBJ2-3 TRBV24-1 NA NA
CSARDREGPYNSPLHF TGCAGTGCTAGAGACAGGGAGGGCCCCTATAATTCACCCCTCCACTTT TRBJ1-6 TRBV20-1 few NA
CASSPRQGLVGGGELFF TGTGCCAGCAGCCCCAGACAGGGGCTTGTCGGCGGCGGGGAGCTGTTTTTT TRBJ2-2 TRBV9 NA TRBD1
CANSGTGRLSERYF TGTGCCAACTCCGGGACAGGGAGGTTGAGCGAGCGGTACTTC TRBJ2-7 TRBV6-1 NA TRBD1
CASSLKGRNSGNTIYF TGTGCCAGCAGCTTAAAAGGGAGAAACTCTGGAAACACCATATATTTT TRBJ1-3 TRBV7-3 few NA
CASRVAGGIYEQYF TGTGCCAGCAGGGTAGCGGGAGGGATTTACGAGCAGTACTTC TRBJ2-7 TRBV3-1 few TRBD2
CASSYSASRDRDPYF TGTGCCAGCAGTTACTCTGCGTCCCGGGACAGGGACCCGTACTTC TRBJ2-7 TRBV6-5 NA TRBD1
CASSGGVLINEKLFF TGTGCCAGCAGCGGAGGGGTCCTGATCAATGAAAAACTGTTTTTT TRBJ1-4 TRBV9 NA NA